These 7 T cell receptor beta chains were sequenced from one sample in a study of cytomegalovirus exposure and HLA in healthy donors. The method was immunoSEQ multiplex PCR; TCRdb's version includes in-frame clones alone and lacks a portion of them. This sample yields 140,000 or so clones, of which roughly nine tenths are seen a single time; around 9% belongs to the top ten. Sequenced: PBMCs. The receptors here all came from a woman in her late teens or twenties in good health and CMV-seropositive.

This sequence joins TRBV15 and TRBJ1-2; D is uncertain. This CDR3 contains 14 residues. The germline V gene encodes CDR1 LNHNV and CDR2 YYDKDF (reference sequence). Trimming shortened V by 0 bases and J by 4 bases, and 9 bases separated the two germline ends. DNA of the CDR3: TGTGCCACCAGCAGAGACCTGGGAGGCTATGGCTACACCTTC. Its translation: CATSRDLGGYGYTF.

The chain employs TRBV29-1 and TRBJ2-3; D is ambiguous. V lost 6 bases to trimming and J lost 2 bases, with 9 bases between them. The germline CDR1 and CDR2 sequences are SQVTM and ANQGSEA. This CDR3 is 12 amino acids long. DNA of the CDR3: TGCAGCGTCGAAACCTACACAGATACGCAGTATTTT. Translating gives CSVETYTDTQYF.

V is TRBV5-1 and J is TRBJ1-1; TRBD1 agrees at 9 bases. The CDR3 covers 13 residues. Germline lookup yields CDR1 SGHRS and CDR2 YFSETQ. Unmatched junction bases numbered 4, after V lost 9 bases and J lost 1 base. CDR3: CATMGQGNTEAFF. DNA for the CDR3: TGCGCCACCATGGGACAGGGGAACACTGAAGCTTTCTTT.

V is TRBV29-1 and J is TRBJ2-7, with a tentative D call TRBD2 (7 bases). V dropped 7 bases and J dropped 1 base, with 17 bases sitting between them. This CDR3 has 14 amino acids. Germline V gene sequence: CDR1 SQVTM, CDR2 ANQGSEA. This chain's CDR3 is CSGGEGRGSYEQYF. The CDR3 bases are TGCAGCGGAGGGGAGGGCAGGGGATCCTACGAGCAGTACTTC.

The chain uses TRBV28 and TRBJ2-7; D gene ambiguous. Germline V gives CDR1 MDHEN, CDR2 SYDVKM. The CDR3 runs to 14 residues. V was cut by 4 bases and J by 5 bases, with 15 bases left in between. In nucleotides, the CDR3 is TGTGCCAGCAGTTATTCGGGTAGACGAAACGAGCAGTACTTC. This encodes CASSYSGRRNEQYF.

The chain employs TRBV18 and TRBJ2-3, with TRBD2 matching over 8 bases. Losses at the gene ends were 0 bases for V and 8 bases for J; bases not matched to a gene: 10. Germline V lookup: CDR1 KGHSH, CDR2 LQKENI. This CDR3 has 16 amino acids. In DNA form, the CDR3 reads TGTGCCAGCTCACCACCAATAGCGGGGTCCGCGGGTACGCAGTATTTT. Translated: CASSPPIAGSAGTQYF.

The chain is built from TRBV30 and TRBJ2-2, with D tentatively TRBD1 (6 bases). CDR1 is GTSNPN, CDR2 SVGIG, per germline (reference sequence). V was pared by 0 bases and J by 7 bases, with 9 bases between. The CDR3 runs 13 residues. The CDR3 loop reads CAWSVKQGGELFF. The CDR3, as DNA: TGTGCCTGGAGTGTAAAACAGGGCGGGGAGCTGTTTTTT.